Shown below are 21 T cell receptor beta chains from a single sample sequenced in a study of beta chain features in type 1 diabetes. Of the isolated RNA, all was reverse transcribed, and so the sequenced material was expressed TCRB transcripts. Profiling relied on immunoSEQ multiplex PCR, and the TCRdb table lists in-frame clones only, not all of them. The table lists around 310,000 clones, 11% of them singletons. Sequenced input: naive CD4+ T cells from blood. These receptors were collected from a woman in her 30s in good health.

The V call is TRBV5-1, the J call TRBJ1-2; D not certain. This CDR3 has 13 residues. Per the germline V gene, CDR1 is SGHRS and CDR2 is YFSETQ. Trimming stripped 1 base from V and 2 bases from J, with 6 bases between. Here the CDR3 reads CASSLNTNYGYTF. The CDR3 nucleotides read TGCGCCAGCAGCTTGAACACCAACTATGGCTACACCTTC.

V gene TRBV7-2 combines with J gene TRBJ2-7, with a possible D match to TRBD2 (6 bases). The CDR3 has 14 residues. With 3 bases removed from V and 2 bases from J, the gap between germline ends came to 11 bases. The germline CDR1 and CDR2 sequences are SGHTA and FQGNSA. CDR3 region: CASSFRRAAYEQYF. Written as DNA, the CDR3 is TGTGCCAGCAGCTTCAGGAGGGCCGCCTACGAGCAGTACTTC.

The table lists this clone with a few counts. V gene TRBV5-1 combines with J gene TRBJ1-4; TRBD1 aligns across 8 bases. Germline CDR1 is SGHRS and CDR2 is YFSETQ. With 4 bases clipped from V and 5 bases from J, the junction kept 4 bases outside the gene matches. CDR3 length equals 14 residues. For the CDR3, the DNA is TGCGCCAGCAGCAAGGGACAGGCGAATGAAAAACTGTTTTTT. This gives the protein CASSKGQANEKLFF.

The chain is built from TRBV30 and TRBJ1-2, with unresolved D. The germline gives CDR1 GTSNPN, CDR2 SVGIG (reference sequence). The length of the CDR3 is 12 residues. V lost 4 bases, J lost 1 base, and 7 bases lay in between. The chain's CDR3 is CAWKEGNYGYTF. For the CDR3, the DNA is TGTGCCTGGAAGGAGGGTAACTATGGCTACACCTTC.

The chain is built from TRBV29-1 and TRBJ2-3; 8 bases line up with TRBD2. Trimming took 1 base from V and 3 from J; bases not matched to a gene: 9. The length of the CDR3 is 16 residues. Germline assignment: CDR1 SQVTM and CDR2 ANQGSEA. CDR3 nucleotides: TGCAGCGTTGAAGGGGGAGCTAGCGGGTCGACAGATACGCAGTATTTT. This gives the protein CSVEGGASGSTDTQYF.

There are a few counts of this clone. The CDR3 spells CASPLQCTDTQYF. The CDR3 DNA reads as TGCGCCAGCCCCCTACAGTGCACAGATACGCAGTATTTT. V usage is TRBV4-3 and J usage is TRBJ2-3; unclear D gene. This CDR3 comprises 13 residues. Deletions cut 8 bases from V and 1 base from J, with 10 bases between. From germline, CDR1 is LGHNA and CDR2 YSLEER.

This chain links TRBV6-5 with TRBJ2-7, with TRBD1 identical over 7 bases. The CDR3 sequence is 14 residues long. Trimming removed 2 bases from V and 6 bases from J; junction bases left unmatched: 7. CDR1 and CDR2 from the germline V gene are MNHEY and SVGAGI. Here the CDR3 reads CASSYGYRGSEQYF. The DNA for the CDR3 is TGTGCCAGCAGTTACGGGTACAGGGGTAGCGAGCAGTACTTC.

The chain employs TRBV5-1 and TRBJ2-7; 11 bases match TRBD1. V shed 5 bases and J 4 bases; nucleotides not matched to a gene: 5. In germline, CDR1 is SGHRS, CDR2 YFSETQ. CDR3 size: 14 residues. CDR3 residues: CASSKWDRGYEQYF. The CDR3, as DNA: TGCGCCAGCAGTAAGTGGGACAGGGGGTACGAGCAGTACTTC.

The V gene is TRBV4-1, the J gene TRBJ1-2, with D possibly being TRBD1 (5 bases). The germline CDR1 and CDR2 sequences are MGHRA and YSYEKL. V shed 0 bases and J shed 6 bases, with 11 bases lying between them. The CDR3 loop spans 14 amino acids. The CDR3 DNA sequence: TGCGCCAGCAGCCAAGATCCGAAGGGGAATGGCTACACCTTC. Its protein product is CASSQDPKGNGYTF.

The chain is built from TRBV29-1 and TRBJ1-3, with D possibly being TRBD1 (5 bases). Per the germline V gene, CDR1 is SQVTM and CDR2 is ANQGSEA. This CDR3 spans 12 amino acids. Trimming pared 5 bases from V and 4 bases from J, leaving 9 bases between. The DNA of the CDR3 is TGCAGCGTTTGGACAAACGGAAACACCATATATTTT. As protein: CSVWTNGNTIYF.

The J gene is TRBJ1-2, the V gene TRBV4-3; a weak D match, TRBD1 (6 bases). From germline, CDR1 is LGHNA and CDR2 YSLEER. V was clipped by 2 bases and J by 6 bases, with 19 bases between them. This CDR3 spans 16 amino acids. The CDR3 spells CASSQTYRVSEDGYTF. The CDR3, as DNA: TGCGCCAGCAGCCAAACCTACAGGGTGAGCGAGGATGGCTACACCTTC.

In its sample, this clone was seen a few times. V gene TRBV28 combines with J gene TRBJ2-6; 7 bases are a match to TRBD1. Per the germline V gene, CDR1 is MDHEN and CDR2 is SYDVKM. The CDR3 has 15 residues. V shed 4 bases, J shed 2 bases, and the junction held 2 bases outside the gene matches. In DNA, the CDR3 is TGTGCCAGCAGTTCAACAGGGGCTGGGGCCAACGTCCTGACTTTC. Protein product: CASSSTGAGANVLTF.

The chain uses TRBV4-2 and TRBJ2-7; TRBD1 matches 9 bases. Germline lookup yields CDR1 LGHNA and CDR2 YNFKEQ. CDR3 length equals 18 residues. The V gene end was trimmed by 0 bases and the J gene end by 3 bases; junction bases not matched to a gene: 12. This CDR3 is CASSQDVPAGTGFYEQYF. Written as DNA, the CDR3 is TGTGCCAGCAGCCAAGATGTTCCGGCCGGGACAGGGTTCTACGAGCAGTACTTC.

This clone was detected once. The J gene is TRBJ1-5, the V gene TRBV28; TRBD1 agrees at 9 bases. This CDR3 comprises 15 residues. Germline trimming cut 6 bases from V and 4 bases from J; bases unmatched to any gene: 7. The V gene's germline CDR1 is MDHEN and CDR2 SYDVKM. This CDR3 is CASSSGQGMNQPQHF. CDR3 nucleotide sequence: TGTGCCAGCAGCTCAGGACAGGGGATGAATCAGCCCCAGCATTTT.

Of note for this clone: Other DNA sequences in this specimen translate into the identical CDR3. This chain connects TRBV29-1 to TRBJ2-2, with D perhaps TRBD2 (5 bases). Germline loops: CDR1 SQVTM, CDR2 ANQGSEA. The V gene lost 3 bases and the J gene lost 2 bases, with 7 bases spanning the gap. The CDR3 totals 13 residues. In DNA form, the CDR3 reads TGCAGCGTTGACAGGACTAACACCGGGGAGCTGTTTTTT. This gives the protein CSVDRTNTGELFF.

In this sample, this clone turned up a few times. This rearrangement joins TRBV19 to TRBJ2-7; no firm D call. Deletions cut 3 bases from V and 2 bases from J, with 8 bases between. The CDR3 contains 13 residues. Germline V gene lookup returns CDR1 LNHDA and CDR2 SQIVND (reference sequence). CDR3 amino acids: CASSMGRTYEQYF. In DNA form, the CDR3 reads TGTGCCAGTAGTATGGGCAGAACCTACGAGCAGTACTTC.

This sequence joins TRBV5-6 and TRBJ2-1, with 7 bases aligning to TRBD2. This CDR3 has 13 residues. The V and J ends lost 7 bases and 5 bases, in that order; junction bases with no gene match: 6. The germline V gene has CDR1 SGHDT and CDR2 YYEEEE. CDR3 DNA sequence: TGTGCCAGCGGGCAGGGACTAAACAATGAGCAGTTCTTC. Its protein is CASGQGLNNEQFF.

This clone was seen more than once but under ten times. The rearrangement links TRBV4-3 to TRBJ2-1; D call uncertain. Germline assignment: CDR1 LGHNA and CDR2 YSLEER. V lost 0 bases to trimming and J lost 5 bases, with 5 bases between them. CDR3 length: 13 residues. In DNA, the CDR3 is TGCGCCAGCAGCCAAGATTCTAACAATGAGCAGTTCTTC. Translating it yields CASSQDSNNEQFF.

The table lists this clone with a few counts. The chain carries TRBV4-2 and TRBJ2-1; 9 bases line up with TRBD2. This CDR3 has 16 amino acids. CDR1 LGHNA and CDR2 YNFKEQ come from the germline V gene. V was clipped by 0 bases and J by 14 bases; unmatched bases: 14. The CDR3 sequence is CASSQEGLGLALLEFF. CDR3 coding DNA: TGTGCCAGCAGCCAAGAGGGTCTAGGACTAGCGCTCTTGGAGTTCTTC.

This clone was found a few times. The chain joins TRBV5-1 to TRBJ2-6; 8 bases line up with TRBD2. The V gene's germline CDR1 is SGHRS and CDR2 YFSETQ. The CDR3 is made up of 17 amino acids. Unmatched junction bases numbered 7, after V lost 4 bases and J lost 1 base. The chain's CDR3 is CASSRGGAGSGANVLTF. The CDR3 nucleotides read TGCGCCAGCAGCCGGGGGGGCGCCGGATCTGGGGCCAACGTCCTGACTTTC. Filled out from reference TRBV5-1 and TRBJ2-6, the complete variable domain reads KAGVTQTPRYLIKTRGQQVTLSCSPISGHRSVSWYQQTPGQGLQFLFEYFSETQRNKGNFPGRFSGRQFSNSRSEMNVSTLELGDSALYLCASSRGGAGSGANVLTFGAGSRLTVL.

J is TRBJ1-4 and V is TRBV4-2, with D possibly TRBD1 on 5 matching bases. This CDR3 comprises 13 residues. Germline-derived CDR1 and CDR2 are LGHNA and YNFKEQ. The V end was cut by 1 base, the J end by 10 bases, with 10 bases between. CDR3 bases: TGTGCCAGCAGCCAAGGGGACTCGGGAAAACTGTTTTTT. This codes for CASSQGDSGKLFF.